This T cell receptor beta chain was identified in a study of blood T cells in healthy people across ages. Study-wide points: The lack of PBMC sorting stopped any conclusive naive versus antigen-experienced comparison.

It was with a sample-barcoded 5' primer and a J-beta primer mix that a second PCR of about 6 to 12 cycles was run. Individual samples furnished no less than 3 million CDR3-containing paired-end reads apiece. TCRdb called the 5' RACE reads again in MiXCR, with one record for every CDR3 protein. The table has about 640,000 distinct CDR3 sequences, roughly 50% seen once. The donors, all healthy, were Caucasians living in Russia, aged 6 to 90. There were at least 5 micrograms of total RNA extracted from every sample. Germline V gives CDR1 ENHRY, CDR2 SYGVKD. This CDR3 is built from 15 residues. V lost 0 bases and J lost 1, with 7 bases in between. This clonotype was counted a few times. Antigen: not known.

The chain recombines TRBV10-3 with TRBJ2-1; D is undetermined. This clonotype was sampled from a man in his fifties or sixties in good health. The specimen was blood. CDR3 region: CAISESMVSYNEQFF. The CDR3 DNA sequence: TGTGCCATCAGTGAGTCGATGGTTTCCTACAATGAGCAGTTCTTC.